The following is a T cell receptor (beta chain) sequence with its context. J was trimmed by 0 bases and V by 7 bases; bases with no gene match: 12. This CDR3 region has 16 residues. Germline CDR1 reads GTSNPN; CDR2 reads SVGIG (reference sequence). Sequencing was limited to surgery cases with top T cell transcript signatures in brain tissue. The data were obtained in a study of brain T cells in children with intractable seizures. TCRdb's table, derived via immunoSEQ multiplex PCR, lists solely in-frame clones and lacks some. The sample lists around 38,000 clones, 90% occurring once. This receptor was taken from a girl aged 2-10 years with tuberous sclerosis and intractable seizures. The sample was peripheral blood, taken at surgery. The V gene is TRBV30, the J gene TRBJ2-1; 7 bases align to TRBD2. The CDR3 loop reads CALSRLASISYNEQFF. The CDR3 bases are TGTGCCTTATCTCGACTAGCCTCAATCTCCTACAATGAGCAGTTCTTC.